This T cell receptor beta chain emerged from a study of CD8+ T cells in alopecia areata (dated 2018 in TCRdb). Background on the whole study: The treated patients, all with moderate-to-severe alopecia areata, were enrolled in an open-label pilot trial of oral tofacitinib given at 5 to 10 mg twice daily. In both human patients and the C3H/HeJ mouse model, the study applied high-throughput TCRbeta sequencing to look at T cell clonal expansion in alopecia areata. Amplification of TCRbeta CDR3 regions was done by immunoSEQ multiplex PCR using 35 Vbeta forward primers and 13 Jbeta reverse primers. The RNA source kit depended on sample type: the PAXgene miRNA kit for fixed scalp, the miRNeasy kit for PBMCs, and the RNeasy kit for mouse skin. Scalp clonality was compared among normal scalp (n=4), patchy alopecia areata scalp (n=8), and alopecia totalis/universalis scalp (n=8). Patients stayed on tofacitinib for 6 to 18 months and then had 6 months of follow-up off drug so that delayed response and recurrence could be assessed. In humans, TCRbeta sequencing was performed on scalp tissue and on sorted CD4+ and CD8+ peripheral blood T cells from healthy controls and from patients with patchy or totalis/universalis alopecia areata. Tofacitinib-treated patients had biopsies at baseline and at 4 and 24 weeks of treatment, with a later scalp biopsy in several patients. Overall results and qualifications from the work: Scalp TCR repertoire analysis is complicated because resident alphabeta T cells in normal human skin are also sequenced, whereas mouse skin is dominated by gammadelta T cells. Compared with normal scalp, lesional scalp, particularly in alopecia totalis/universalis, had higher clonality and more expanded CD8+ clones, which suggests antigenic drive. TCR sequences shared between patients were less clear than in mice, possibly partly because of HLA diversity in the patient population.

Lesional scalp punch biopsies and peripheral blood were collected from alopecia areata patients. After PBMCs were isolated by density centrifugation and stained for CD3, CD4 and CD8, a FACSAria was used to sort CD4+ and CD8+ T cells. The library was prepared using the immunoSEQ multiplex PCR assay. RNA was extracted from all samples and reverse transcribed into cDNA as template for TCR sequencing. First-strand cDNA was synthesized using SuperScript III with a 2:1 mix of oligo-dT and random hexamers. Amplification bias was assessed with a synthetic immune receptor repertoire, and residual bias was removed computationally. The original methods were these. Raw reads were preprocessed to remove errors, and CDR3 was defined by IMGT conventions from the conserved cysteine to phenylalanine. Clonality was computed as 1 minus the Shannon entropy, with the entropy normalized by log2 of the number of productive unique TCRs. Scalp TCRbeta sequences were cross-referenced with sorted blood CD4 and CD8 repertoires so that the CD4 or CD8 identity of scalp clones could be inferred. Not all clones reach the TCRdb copy of this immuneACCESS table, which keeps in-frame sequences only. Checked studies attribute under half of the gap to unresolved V genes and leave the rest unexplained. The DNA was the basis for D and trimming; V, J and clone size are from that table. The sample table contains 90,000 to 100,000 clones; only one count was recorded for nearly 45% of them. The top ten clones comprise 0.75% to 0.9% of the sample.

This clone was seen more than once but under ten times. This clone's antigen is unknown. No much larger clonotype is one base removed from it; base qualities were not supplied. The CDR3 runs 13 amino acids, cysteine and phenylalanine included. Only the CDR3 part of the read is kept: 39 bases, read in frame from the first base. V was cut back by 5 bases and J by 2 bases, leaving a gap of 13 bases between them. CDR1 and CDR2 (GTSNPN, SVGIG) derive from the germline V gene (reference sequence). The receptor was derived from a human donor with alopecia areata. Rearrangement joined TRBV30 to TRBJ2-7; a tentative D match to TRBD2 spans 6 bases. Sequencing used CD4+ T cells sorted from blood. The CDR3 has the sequence CAWGGIGTYEQYF. The DNA sequence is given as TGTGCCTGGGGGGGGATCGGGACCTACGAGCAGTACTTC. Full variable domain (CDR3 extended with the reference TRBV30 and TRBJ2-7 proteins): SQTIHQWPATLVQPVGSPLSLECTVEGTSNPNLYWYRQAAGRGLQLLFYSVGIGQISSEVPQNLSASRPQDRQFILSSKKLLLSDSGFYLCAWGGIGTYEQYFGPGTRLTVT.